This T cell receptor (beta chain) was sequenced during a study of T cell changes during pregnancy in multiple sclerosis. There are 14 residues in the CDR3. From germline, CDR1 is SGHVS and CDR2 FNYEAQ. The ends were cut back, 1 base at V and 2 bases at J, with 8 bases in the middle. The repertoire was sequenced with immunoSEQ multiplex PCR; TCRdb's copy has only in-frame clones and lacks some. This sample has 84,000 or so clones, with about 95% found just once. The receptor was isolated from a female donor with multiple sclerosis, enrolled in a pregnancy study. Source: peripheral blood, taken in the third trimester of pregnancy. This chain joins TRBV7-6 and TRBJ1-1, with a tentative D call TRBD1 (5 bases). The chain's CDR3 is CASSLGGTNTEAFF. CDR3 DNA: TGTGCCAGCAGCTTAGGTGGGACTAACACTGAAGCTTTCTTT.